This T cell receptor beta chain came from a study of cytomegalovirus exposure and HLA in healthy donors. Study-wide results and limits: Rarity characterized most TCR sequences, yet some public TCRs appeared in many donors. Immune exposure was documented only through CMV serostatus.

Trimming left V 5 bases short and J 2 bases short, with 8 bases between. Per germline, CDR1 SGHTA and CDR2 FQGNSA. The CDR3 runs 13 residues. Both 60 Vbeta primers and 13 Jbeta primers went into the PCR. Method: immunoSEQ multiplex PCR; TCRdb's copy keeps in-frame clones and lacks some. The sample includes 150,000 to 200,000 clones, 80% of them seen just once. Concerning this clone itself: Its target is unknown.

The rearrangement links TRBV7-2 to TRBJ2-3; the D gene is possibly TRBD2 (6 bases). The TCR sequence derives from a man aged 25 to 45 in good health and CMV-seropositive. What was sequenced was PBMCs. CDR3 in amino acids: CASSQGLTDTQYF. In DNA form, the CDR3 reads TGTGCCAGCAGCCAGGGACTCACAGATACGCAGTATTTT. Using reference TRBV7-2 and TRBJ2-3 for the parts outside the CDR3, the full variable domain is GAGVSQSPSNKVTEKGKDVELRCDPISGHTALYWYRQSLGQGLEFLIYFQGNSAPDKSGLPSDRFSAERTGGSVSTLTIQRTQQEDSAVYLCASSQGLTDTQYFGPGTRLTVL.